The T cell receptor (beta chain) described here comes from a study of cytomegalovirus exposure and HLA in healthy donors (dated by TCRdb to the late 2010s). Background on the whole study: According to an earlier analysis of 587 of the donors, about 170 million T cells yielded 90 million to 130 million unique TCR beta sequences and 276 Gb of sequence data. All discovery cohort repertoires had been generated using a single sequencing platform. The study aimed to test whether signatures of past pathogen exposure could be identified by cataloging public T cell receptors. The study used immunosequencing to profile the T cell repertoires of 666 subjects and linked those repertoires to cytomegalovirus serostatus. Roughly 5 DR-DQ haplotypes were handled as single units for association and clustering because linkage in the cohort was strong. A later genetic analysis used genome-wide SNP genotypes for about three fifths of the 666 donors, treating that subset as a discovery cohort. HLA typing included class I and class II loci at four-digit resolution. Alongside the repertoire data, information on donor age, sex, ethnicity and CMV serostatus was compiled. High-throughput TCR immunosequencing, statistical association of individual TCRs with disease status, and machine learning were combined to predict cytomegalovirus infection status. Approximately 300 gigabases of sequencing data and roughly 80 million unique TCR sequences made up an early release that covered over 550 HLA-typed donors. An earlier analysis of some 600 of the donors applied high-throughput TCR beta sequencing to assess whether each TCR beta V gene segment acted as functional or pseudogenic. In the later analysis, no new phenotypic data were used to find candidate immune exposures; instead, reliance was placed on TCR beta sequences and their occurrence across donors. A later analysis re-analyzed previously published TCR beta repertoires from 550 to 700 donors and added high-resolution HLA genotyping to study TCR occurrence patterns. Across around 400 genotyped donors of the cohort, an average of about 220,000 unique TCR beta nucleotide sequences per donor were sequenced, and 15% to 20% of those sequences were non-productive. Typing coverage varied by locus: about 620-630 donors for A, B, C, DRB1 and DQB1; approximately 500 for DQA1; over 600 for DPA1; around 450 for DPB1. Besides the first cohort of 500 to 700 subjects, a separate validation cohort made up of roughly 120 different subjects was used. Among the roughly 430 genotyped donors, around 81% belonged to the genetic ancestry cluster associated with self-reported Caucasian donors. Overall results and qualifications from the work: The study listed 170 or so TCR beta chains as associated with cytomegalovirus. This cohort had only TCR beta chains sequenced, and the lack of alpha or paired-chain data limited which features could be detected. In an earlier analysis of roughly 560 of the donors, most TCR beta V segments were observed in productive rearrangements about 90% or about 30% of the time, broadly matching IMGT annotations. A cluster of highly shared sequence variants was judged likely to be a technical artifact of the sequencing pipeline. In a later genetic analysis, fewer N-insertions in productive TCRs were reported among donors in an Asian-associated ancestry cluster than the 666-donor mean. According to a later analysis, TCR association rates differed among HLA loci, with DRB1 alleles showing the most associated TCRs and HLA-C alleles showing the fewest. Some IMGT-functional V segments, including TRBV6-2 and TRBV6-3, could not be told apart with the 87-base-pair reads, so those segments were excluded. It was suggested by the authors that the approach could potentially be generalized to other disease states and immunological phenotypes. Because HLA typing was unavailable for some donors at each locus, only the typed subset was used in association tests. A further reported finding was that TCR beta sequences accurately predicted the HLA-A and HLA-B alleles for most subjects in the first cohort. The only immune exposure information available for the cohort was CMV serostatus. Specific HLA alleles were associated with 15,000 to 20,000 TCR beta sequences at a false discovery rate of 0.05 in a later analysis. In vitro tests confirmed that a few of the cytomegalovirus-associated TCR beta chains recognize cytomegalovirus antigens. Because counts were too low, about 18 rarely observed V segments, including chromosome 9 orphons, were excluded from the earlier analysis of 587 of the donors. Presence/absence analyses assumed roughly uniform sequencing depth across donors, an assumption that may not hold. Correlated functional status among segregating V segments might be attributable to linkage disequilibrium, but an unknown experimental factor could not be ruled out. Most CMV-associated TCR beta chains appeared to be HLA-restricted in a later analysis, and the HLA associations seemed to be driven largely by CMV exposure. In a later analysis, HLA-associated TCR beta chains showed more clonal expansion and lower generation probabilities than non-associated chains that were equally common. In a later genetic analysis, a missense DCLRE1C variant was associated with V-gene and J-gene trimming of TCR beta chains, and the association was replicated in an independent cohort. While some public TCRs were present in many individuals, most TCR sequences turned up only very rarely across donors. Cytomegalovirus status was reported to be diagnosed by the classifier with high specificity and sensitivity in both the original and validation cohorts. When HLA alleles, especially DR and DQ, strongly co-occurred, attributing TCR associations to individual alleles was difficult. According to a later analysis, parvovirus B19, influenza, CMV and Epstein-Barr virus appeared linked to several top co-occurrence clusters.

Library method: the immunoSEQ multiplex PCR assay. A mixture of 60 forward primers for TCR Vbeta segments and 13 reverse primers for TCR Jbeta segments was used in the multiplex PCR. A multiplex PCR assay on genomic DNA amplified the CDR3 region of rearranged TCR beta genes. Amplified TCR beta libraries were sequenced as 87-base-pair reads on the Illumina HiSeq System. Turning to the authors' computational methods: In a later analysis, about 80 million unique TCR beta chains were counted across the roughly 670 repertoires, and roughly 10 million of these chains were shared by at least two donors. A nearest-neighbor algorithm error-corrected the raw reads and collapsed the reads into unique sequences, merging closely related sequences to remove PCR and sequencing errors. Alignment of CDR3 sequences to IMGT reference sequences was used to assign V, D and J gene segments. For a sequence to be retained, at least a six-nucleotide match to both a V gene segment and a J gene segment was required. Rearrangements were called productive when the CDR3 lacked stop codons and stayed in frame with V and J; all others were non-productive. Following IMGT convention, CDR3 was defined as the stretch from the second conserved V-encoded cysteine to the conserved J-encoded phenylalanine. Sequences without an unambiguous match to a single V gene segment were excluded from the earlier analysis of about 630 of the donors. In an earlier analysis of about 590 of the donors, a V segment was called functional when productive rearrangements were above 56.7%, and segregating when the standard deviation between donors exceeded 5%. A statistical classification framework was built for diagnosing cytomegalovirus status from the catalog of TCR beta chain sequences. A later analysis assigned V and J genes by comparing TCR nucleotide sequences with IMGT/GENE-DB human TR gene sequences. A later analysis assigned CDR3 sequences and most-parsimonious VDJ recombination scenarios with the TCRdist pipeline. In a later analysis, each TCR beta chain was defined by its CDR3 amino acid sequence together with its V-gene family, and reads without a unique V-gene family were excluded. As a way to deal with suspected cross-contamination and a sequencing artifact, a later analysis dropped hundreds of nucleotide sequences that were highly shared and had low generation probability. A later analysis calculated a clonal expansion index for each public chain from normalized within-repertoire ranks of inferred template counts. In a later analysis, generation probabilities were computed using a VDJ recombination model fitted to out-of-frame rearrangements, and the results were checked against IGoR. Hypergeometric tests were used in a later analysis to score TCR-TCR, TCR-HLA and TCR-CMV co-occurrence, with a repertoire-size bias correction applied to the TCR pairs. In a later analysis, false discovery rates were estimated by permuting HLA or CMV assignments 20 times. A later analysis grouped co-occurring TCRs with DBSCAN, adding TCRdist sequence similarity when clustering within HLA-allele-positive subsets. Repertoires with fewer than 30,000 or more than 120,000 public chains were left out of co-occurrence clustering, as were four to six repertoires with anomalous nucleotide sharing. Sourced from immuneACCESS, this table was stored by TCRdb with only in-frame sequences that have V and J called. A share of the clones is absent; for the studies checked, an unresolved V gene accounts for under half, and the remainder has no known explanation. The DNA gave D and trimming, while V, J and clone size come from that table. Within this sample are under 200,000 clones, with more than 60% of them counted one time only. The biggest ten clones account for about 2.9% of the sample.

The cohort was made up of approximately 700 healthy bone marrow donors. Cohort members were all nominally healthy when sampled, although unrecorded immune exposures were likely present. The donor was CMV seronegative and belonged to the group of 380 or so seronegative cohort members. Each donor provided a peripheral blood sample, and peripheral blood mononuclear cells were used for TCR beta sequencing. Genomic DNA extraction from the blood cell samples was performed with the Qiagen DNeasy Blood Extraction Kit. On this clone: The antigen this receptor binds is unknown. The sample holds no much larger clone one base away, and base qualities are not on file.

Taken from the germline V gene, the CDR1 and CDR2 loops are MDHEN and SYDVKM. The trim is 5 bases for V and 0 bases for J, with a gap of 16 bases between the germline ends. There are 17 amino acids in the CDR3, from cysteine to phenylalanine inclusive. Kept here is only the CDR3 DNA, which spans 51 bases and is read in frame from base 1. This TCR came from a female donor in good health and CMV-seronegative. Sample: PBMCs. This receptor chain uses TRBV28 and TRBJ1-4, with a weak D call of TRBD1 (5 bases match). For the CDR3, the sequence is CASSLDQTAATNEKLFF. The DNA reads TGTGCCAGCAGTCTTGACCAGACAGCCGCAACTAATGAAAAACTGTTTTTT.